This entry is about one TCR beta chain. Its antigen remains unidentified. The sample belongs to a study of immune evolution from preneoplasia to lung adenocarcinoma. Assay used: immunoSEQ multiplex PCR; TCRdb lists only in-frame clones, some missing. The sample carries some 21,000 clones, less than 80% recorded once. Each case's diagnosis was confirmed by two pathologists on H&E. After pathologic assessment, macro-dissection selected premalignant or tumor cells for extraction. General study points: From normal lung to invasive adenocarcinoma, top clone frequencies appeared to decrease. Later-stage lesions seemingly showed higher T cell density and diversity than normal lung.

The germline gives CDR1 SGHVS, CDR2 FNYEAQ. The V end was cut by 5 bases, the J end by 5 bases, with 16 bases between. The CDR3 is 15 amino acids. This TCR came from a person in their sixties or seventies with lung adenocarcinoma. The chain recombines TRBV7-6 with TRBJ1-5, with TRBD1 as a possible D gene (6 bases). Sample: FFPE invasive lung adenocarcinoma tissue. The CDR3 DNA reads TGTGCCAGCAGCCCCGGGGAGGGGGTGGATCAGCCCCAGCATTTT. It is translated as CASSPGEGVDQPQHF.